This TCR beta chain came from a study of blood T cell repertoires in COVID-19. Study in general: Spain, Italy and the United States supplied samples that represented acute and convalescent COVID-19.

Germline trimming cut 8 bases from V and 4 bases from J; bases unmatched to any gene: 14. Germline V gene sequence: CDR1 LNHDA, CDR2 SQIVND (reference sequence). This CDR3 is 15 amino acids long. Profiling relied on immunoSEQ multiplex PCR, and the TCRdb table lists in-frame clones only, not all of them. Of roughly 61,000 clones in the sample, 73% are singletons; the top ten hold approximately 15%. The specimen was peripheral blood. The genes are TRBV19 and TRBJ2-7; TRBD2 aligns across 7 bases. This clonotype was obtained from a woman in her 70s with acute or convalescent COVID-19. CDR3 sequence (DNA): TGTGCCAGTTCTCTGGGGAGCCCGGGGGGATACGAGCAGTACTTC. Its protein is CASSLGSPGGYEQYF.